This is a list of T cell receptor beta chains from one sample in a study of PD-L1 blockade in urothelial cancer. This table comes from immunoSEQ multiplex PCR, and its TCRdb copy is limited to in-frame clones, with some not included. The repertoire holds fewer than 45,000 clones, with about 88% as singletons. This sample comprised PBMCs, obtained around atezolizumab (anti-PD-L1) treatment. The source is a donor aged 40 or older with urothelial cancer. Each CDR3 is given with its conserved first and last residue. D genes are given only for firm matches. Clone size appears in some rows only: once, few, many, or a class for an expanded clone.

J gene: TRBJ1-5
D gene: TRBD1
clone size: .
V gene: TRBV19
CDR3 DNA: TGTGCCACCAGGGGGAACAGGGGGAATCAGCCCCAGCATTTT
CDR3 protein: CATRGNRGNQPQHF

J gene: TRBJ1-1
D gene: .
clone size: .
V gene: TRBV29-1
CDR3 DNA: TGCAGCGTTGAGGGGGGTGGGGTGGAAGCTTTCTTT
CDR3 protein: CSVEGGGVEAFF

J gene: TRBJ1-3
D gene: .
clone size: .
V gene: TRBV11-3
CDR3 DNA: TGTGCCAGCAGCCCGCGGGGCCGCTCTGGAAACACCATATATTTT
CDR3 protein: CASSPRGRSGNTIYF

J gene: TRBJ1-2
D gene: .
clone size: .
V gene: TRBV5-1
CDR3 DNA: TGCGCCAGCAGCTCGGAGGGGCAGGGCGGATATGGCTACACCTTC
CDR3 protein: CASSSEGQGGYGYTF

J gene: TRBJ1-1
D gene: TRBD1
clone size: .
V gene: TRBV19
CDR3 DNA: TGTGCCAGTAGCCCGGGACAGGGGGCGACTGAAGCTTTCTTT
CDR3 protein: CASSPGQGATEAFF

J gene: TRBJ2-1
D gene: TRBD2
clone size: .
V gene: TRBV9
CDR3 DNA: TGTGCCAGCAGCGTAGTTGTGGCGGGAGGGAACAATGAGCAGTTCTTC
CDR3 protein: CASSVVVAGGNNEQFF

J gene: TRBJ2-5
D gene: TRBD2
clone size: .
V gene: TRBV7-3
CDR3 DNA: TGTGCCAGCACCAAGACTAGCGGGGCTGGGGAGACCCAGTACTTC
CDR3 protein: CASTKTSGAGETQYF

J gene: TRBJ2-2
D gene: .
clone size: .
V gene: TRBV2
CDR3 DNA: TGTGCCAGCATGAGGGGCGGGAACCCACCGAACACCGGGGAGCTGTTTTTT
CDR3 protein: CASMRGGNPPNTGELFF

J gene: TRBJ2-1
D gene: TRBD2
clone size: .
V gene: TRBV9
CDR3 DNA: TGTGCCAGCAGCGTAGGACTAGCGTACTACAATGAGCAGTTCTTC
CDR3 protein: CASSVGLAYYNEQFF

J gene: TRBJ2-7
D gene: TRBD1
clone size: .
V gene: TRBV28
CDR3 DNA: TGTGCCAGCAGCAACAGGGGAACCTACGAGCAGTACTTC
CDR3 protein: CASSNRGTYEQYF

J gene: TRBJ2-1
D gene: TRBD1
clone size: .
V gene: TRBV6-4
CDR3 DNA: TGTGCCAGCAGGACAGGGGGTCCCAATGAGCAGTTCTTC
CDR3 protein: CASRTGGPNEQFF

J gene: TRBJ1-1
D gene: .
clone size: .
V gene: TRBV27
CDR3 DNA: TGTGCCAGCAGTATCCCGGGCCGGGGGACTGAAGCTTTCTTT
CDR3 protein: CASSIPGRGTEAFF

J gene: TRBJ1-2
D gene: .
clone size: .
V gene: TRBV27
CDR3 DNA: TGTGCCAGCAGTGCAGGACTGAATGGCTACACCTTC
CDR3 protein: CASSAGLNGYTF

J gene: TRBJ2-2
D gene: .
clone size: .
V gene: TRBV11-2
CDR3 DNA: TGTGCCAGCAGCCCCTTGCCGGGGAACACCGGGGAGCTGTTTTTT
CDR3 protein: CASSPLPGNTGELFF

J gene: TRBJ2-7
D gene: TRBD1
clone size: .
V gene: TRBV7-2
CDR3 DNA: TGTGCCAGCAGCTTCGCTTCGCAGGGGGTCGAGCAGTACTTC
CDR3 protein: CASSFASQGVEQYF

J gene: TRBJ1-4
D gene: .
clone size: .
V gene: TRBV4-2
CDR3 DNA: TGTGCCAGCAGCCTGAGGCAGGGGGAAAAACTGTTTTTT
CDR3 protein: CASSLRQGEKLFF

J gene: TRBJ2-5
D gene: TRBD2
clone size: .
V gene: TRBV15
CDR3 DNA: TGTGCCACCAGCAGAGATCTGGCTAGCGGGGGGACCCAGTACTTC
CDR3 protein: CATSRDLASGGTQYF

J gene: TRBJ2-7
D gene: .
clone size: few
V gene: TRBV14
CDR3 DNA: TGTGCCAGCAGCCAAGACCGTCGTCCCTACGAGCAGTACTTC
CDR3 protein: CASSQDRRPYEQYF

J gene: TRBJ1-1
D gene: .
clone size: .
V gene: TRBV5-1
CDR3 DNA: TGCGCCAGCAGCTCAGGGAACACTGAAGCTTTCTTT
CDR3 protein: CASSSGNTEAFF

J gene: TRBJ1-3
D gene: .
clone size: .
V gene: TRBV29-1
CDR3 DNA: TGCAGCGGCGAAGACAGGCAAAACACCATATATTTT
CDR3 protein: CSGEDRQNTIYF

J gene: TRBJ1-5
D gene: TRBD1
clone size: once
V gene: TRBV28
CDR3 DNA: TGTGCCAGCAGTTTGGACAGGGGGCGAGGGAGCAATCAGCCCCAGCATTTT
CDR3 protein: CASSLDRGRGSNQPQHF

J gene: TRBJ1-1
D gene: .
clone size: .
V gene: TRBV6-6
CDR3 DNA: TGTGCCAGCAGTCCCCTGACACTGAACACTGAAGCTTTCTTT
CDR3 protein: CASSPLTLNTEAFF

J gene: TRBJ2-1
D gene: .
clone size: .
V gene: TRBV6-6
CDR3 DNA: TGTGCCAGCAGCCCCAGGGGATTGAGTCTCGATGAGCAGTTCTTC
CDR3 protein: CASSPRGLSLDEQFF

J gene: TRBJ2-3
D gene: .
clone size: .
V gene: TRBV6-5
CDR3 DNA: TGTGCCAGCAGCCTAGACGGTAGCACAGATACGCAGTATTTT
CDR3 protein: CASSLDGSTDTQYF

J gene: TRBJ2-1
D gene: TRBD2
clone size: .
V gene: TRBV19
CDR3 DNA: TGTGCCAGTAGTCCCCGAGCGGGAGGGCTAAATGAGCAGTTCTTC
CDR3 protein: CASSPRAGGLNEQFF

J gene: TRBJ2-4
D gene: .
clone size: .
V gene: TRBV2
CDR3 DNA: TGTGCCAGCAGTGAGGCAGGGATACTAGCCAAAAACATTCAGTACTTC
CDR3 protein: CASSEAGILAKNIQYF

J gene: TRBJ2-3
D gene: TRBD2
clone size: once
V gene: TRBV5-6
CDR3 DNA: TGTGCCAGCAGCCCCTGGGCTAGCGGGAGGGGAGATACGCAGTATTTT
CDR3 protein: CASSPWASGRGDTQYF

J gene: TRBJ2-7
D gene: .
clone size: .
V gene: TRBV18
CDR3 DNA: TGTGCCAGCTCACCACGAGGCTACGAGCAGTACTTC
CDR3 protein: CASSPRGYEQYF

J gene: TRBJ2-1
D gene: .
clone size: .
V gene: TRBV5-5
CDR3 DNA: TGTGCCAGCAGCCCCCTTGGGGGCCAGTACAATGAGCAGTTCTTC
CDR3 protein: CASSPLGGQYNEQFF

J gene: TRBJ1-5
D gene: .
clone size: .
V gene: TRBV6-5
CDR3 DNA: TGTGCCAGCAGTTACGGGGCCGGGTTAGGTCAGCCCCAGCATTTT
CDR3 protein: CASSYGAGLGQPQHF

J gene: TRBJ2-7
D gene: TRBD2
clone size: .
V gene: TRBV6-5
CDR3 DNA: TGTGCCAGCACCAAACTAGCGACAGCCTACGAGCAGTACTTC
CDR3 protein: CASTKLATAYEQYF

J gene: TRBJ1-5
D gene: .
clone size: .
V gene: TRBV28
CDR3 DNA: TGTGCCAGCATGAGTCCGGGGGTTCAGCCCCAGCATTTT
CDR3 protein: CASMSPGVQPQHF

J gene: TRBJ2-7
D gene: .
clone size: once
V gene: TRBV12-5
CDR3 DNA: TGTGCTAGTGGTTTGGGGAGGGGGCCAACCTACGAGCAGTACTTC
CDR3 protein: CASGLGRGPTYEQYF

J gene: TRBJ2-1
D gene: TRBD2
clone size: .
V gene: TRBV9
CDR3 DNA: TGTGCCAGTCGCGGGACCGGGGGGGATGAGCAGTTCTTC
CDR3 protein: CASRGTGGDEQFF

J gene: TRBJ1-2
D gene: .
clone size: .
V gene: TRBV9
CDR3 DNA: TGTGCCAGCAGCGCGAACGGGGACTATGGCTACACCTTC
CDR3 protein: CASSANGDYGYTF

J gene: TRBJ2-5
D gene: TRBD2
clone size: few
V gene: TRBV18
CDR3 DNA: TGTGCCAGCTCACCACCGGGGGGGTTTCAAGAGACCCAGTACTTC
CDR3 protein: CASSPPGGFQETQYF

J gene: TRBJ2-3
D gene: TRBD2
clone size: .
V gene: TRBV9
CDR3 DNA: TGTGCCAGCAGCCCGGGACTAGCGACGGGCACAGATACGCAGTATTTT
CDR3 protein: CASSPGLATGTDTQYF

J gene: TRBJ2-1
D gene: TRBD2
clone size: .
V gene: TRBV5-6
CDR3 DNA: TGTGCCAGCAGCTTGGTGGGTCGGGAGGGCCGGGATGAGCAGTTCTTC
CDR3 protein: CASSLVGREGRDEQFF

J gene: TRBJ2-5
D gene: TRBD2
clone size: .
V gene: TRBV5-1
CDR3 DNA: TGCGCCAGCAGCCCCCGAATAGCGGGAGTGGAAGAGACCCAGTACTTC
CDR3 protein: CASSPRIAGVEETQYF

J gene: TRBJ1-5
D gene: .
clone size: .
V gene: TRBV14
CDR3 DNA: TGTGCCAGCAGCCAAGATGGCGGGCCCACTACCTCTTATAGCAATCAGCCCCAGCATTTT
CDR3 protein: CASSQDGGPTTSYSNQPQHF

J gene: TRBJ1-2
D gene: .
clone size: .
V gene: TRBV6-6
CDR3 DNA: TGTGCCAGCACACCGGGACAAAACTATGGCTACACCTTC
CDR3 protein: CASTPGQNYGYTF

J gene: TRBJ1-1
D gene: .
clone size: .
V gene: TRBV27
CDR3 DNA: TGTGCCAGCAGTTCCTCCGGTCTAAACACTGAAGCTTTCTTT
CDR3 protein: CASSSSGLNTEAFF